Listed here is a single T cell receptor beta chain. The entry originates in a study of control samples from healthy donors and cancer patients. J gave up 5 bases and V 5 bases, and 9 bases lay outside the gene matches. The CDR3 is 15 residues long. Per germline, CDR1 SGHNT and CDR2 YYREEE (reference sequence). The repertoire was sequenced with immunoSEQ multiplex PCR; TCRdb's copy has only in-frame clones and lacks some. The sample contains fewer than 300,000 clones, about 80% of which appear only once. The receptor's source is a woman aged 55-69 years with lung cancer. The sequencing sample was made of PBMCs. The chain is built from TRBV5-4 and TRBJ1-1, with 10 nucleotides matching TRBD1. The CDR3 loop is CASSWTGGIGTEAFF. The CDR3 DNA sequence: TGTGCCAGCAGTTGGACAGGGGGGATTGGAACTGAAGCTTTCTTT.